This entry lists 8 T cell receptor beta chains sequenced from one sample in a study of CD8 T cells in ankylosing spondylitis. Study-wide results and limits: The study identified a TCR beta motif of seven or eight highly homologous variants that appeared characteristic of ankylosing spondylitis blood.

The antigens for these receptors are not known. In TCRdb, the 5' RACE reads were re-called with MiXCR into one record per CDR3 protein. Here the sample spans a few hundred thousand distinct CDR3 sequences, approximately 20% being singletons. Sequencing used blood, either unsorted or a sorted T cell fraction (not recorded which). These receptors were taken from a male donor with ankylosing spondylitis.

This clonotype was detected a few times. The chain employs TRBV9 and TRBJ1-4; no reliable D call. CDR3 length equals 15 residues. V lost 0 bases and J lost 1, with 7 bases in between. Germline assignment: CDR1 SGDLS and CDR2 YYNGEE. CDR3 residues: CASSVVPGTNEKLFF. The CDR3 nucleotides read TGTGCCAGCAGCGTAGTCCCAGGAACTAATGAAAAACTGTTTTTT.

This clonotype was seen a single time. CDR3 sequence (DNA): TGTGCCGCAATCAGAAGCAGGGGAGAAGCTTTCTTT. As protein: CAAIRSRGEAFF. The chain recombines TRBV28 with TRBJ1-1; a weak D match, TRBD1 (6 bases). Per germline, CDR1 MDHEN and CDR2 SYDVKM. The CDR3 runs to 12 residues. V dropped 11 bases and J dropped 8 bases, with 18 bases sitting between them.

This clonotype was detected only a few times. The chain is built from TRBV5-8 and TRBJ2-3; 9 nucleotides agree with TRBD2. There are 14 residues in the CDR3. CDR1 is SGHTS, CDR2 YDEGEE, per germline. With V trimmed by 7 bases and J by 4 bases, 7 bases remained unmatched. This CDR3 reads CASFSGRDPDTQYF. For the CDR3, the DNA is TGTGCCAGCTTTAGCGGGAGAGACCCAGATACGCAGTATTTT.

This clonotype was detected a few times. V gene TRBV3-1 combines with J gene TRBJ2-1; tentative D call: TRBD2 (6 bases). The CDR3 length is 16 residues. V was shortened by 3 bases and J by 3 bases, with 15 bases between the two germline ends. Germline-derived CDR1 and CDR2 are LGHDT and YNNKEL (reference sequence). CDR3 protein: CASSHEATRNYNEQFF. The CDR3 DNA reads TGTGCCAGCAGCCATGAGGCGACTAGGAACTACAATGAGCAGTTCTTC.

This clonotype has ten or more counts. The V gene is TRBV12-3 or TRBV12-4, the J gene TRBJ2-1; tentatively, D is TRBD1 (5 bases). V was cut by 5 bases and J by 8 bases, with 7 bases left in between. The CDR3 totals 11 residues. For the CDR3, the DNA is TGTGCCAGCAGTAGGGGCTATGAGCAGTTCTTC. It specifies CASSRGYEQFF.

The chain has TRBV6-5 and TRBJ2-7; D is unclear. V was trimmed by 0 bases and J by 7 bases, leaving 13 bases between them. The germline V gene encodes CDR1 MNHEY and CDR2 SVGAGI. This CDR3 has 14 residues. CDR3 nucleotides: TGTGCCAGCAGTTACTCGAGAGGATTGGGTGAGCAGTACTTC. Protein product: CASSYSRGLGEQYF.

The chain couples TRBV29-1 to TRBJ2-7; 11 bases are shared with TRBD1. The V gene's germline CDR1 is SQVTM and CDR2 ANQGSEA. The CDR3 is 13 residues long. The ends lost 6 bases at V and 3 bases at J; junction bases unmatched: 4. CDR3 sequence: CSVRDRGIYEQYF. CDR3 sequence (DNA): TGCAGCGTCCGGGACAGGGGGATCTACGAGCAGTACTTC.

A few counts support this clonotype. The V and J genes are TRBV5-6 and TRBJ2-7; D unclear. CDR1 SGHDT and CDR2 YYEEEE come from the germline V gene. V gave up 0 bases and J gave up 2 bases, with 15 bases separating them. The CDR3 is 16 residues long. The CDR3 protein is CASSLAGLGSPYEQYF. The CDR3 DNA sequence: TGTGCCAGCAGCTTGGCCGGGTTGGGCAGCCCCTACGAGCAGTACTTC.